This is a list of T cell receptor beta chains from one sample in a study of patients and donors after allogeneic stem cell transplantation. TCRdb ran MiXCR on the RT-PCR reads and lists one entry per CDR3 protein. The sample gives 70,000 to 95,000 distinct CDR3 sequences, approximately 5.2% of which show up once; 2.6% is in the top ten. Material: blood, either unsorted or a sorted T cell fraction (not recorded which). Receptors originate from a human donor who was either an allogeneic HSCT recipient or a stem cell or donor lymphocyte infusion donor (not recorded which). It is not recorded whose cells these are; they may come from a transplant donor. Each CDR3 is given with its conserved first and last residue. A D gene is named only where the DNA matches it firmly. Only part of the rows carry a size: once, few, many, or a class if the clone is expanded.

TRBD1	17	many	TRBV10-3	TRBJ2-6	TGTGCCATCGGAGGGACAGGGGGACCCTCTGGGGCCAACGTCCTGACTTTC	CAIGGTGGPSGANVLTF
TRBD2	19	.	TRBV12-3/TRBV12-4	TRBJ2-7	TGTGCCAGCAGTTCGATGCCCGTCTTGCTAGCGGGAGGGGAGAGAGAGCAGTACTTC	CASSSMPVLLAGGEREQYF
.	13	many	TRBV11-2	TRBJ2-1	TGTGCCAGCAGCTCGGACGTACGGGATGAGCAGTTCTTC	CASSSDVRDEQFF
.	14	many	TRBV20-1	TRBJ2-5	TGCAGTGCTAGCACGGCGGGAAGGCAAGAGACCCAGTACTTC	CSASTAGRQETQYF
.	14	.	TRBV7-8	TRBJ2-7	TGTGCCAGCAGCTTAGGGACCGTACGGGGGGAGCAGTACTTC	CASSLGTVRGEQYF
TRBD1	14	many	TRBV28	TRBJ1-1	TGTGCCAGCAGTTTGCGACAGGGACGGATATGGGCTTTCTTT	CASSLRQGRIWAFF
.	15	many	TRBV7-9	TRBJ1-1	TGTGCCAGCAGCTTTCTGGGCTTCCCCGAACCTGAAGCTTTCTTT	CASSFLGFPEPEAFF
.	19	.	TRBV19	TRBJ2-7	TGTGCCAGTAGTATTACAGGACCCTTAGGCCCCCCCCCATCCTACGAGCAGTACTTC	CASSITGPLGPPPSYEQYF
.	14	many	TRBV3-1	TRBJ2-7	TGTGCCAGCAGCCAAGGAAGGGACGGTGGGGTGCAGTACTTC	CASSQGRDGGVQYF
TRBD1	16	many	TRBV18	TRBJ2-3	TGTGCCAGCTCACCCAGGGACAGGGCCTACACAGATACGCAGTATTTT	CASSPRDRAYTDTQYF
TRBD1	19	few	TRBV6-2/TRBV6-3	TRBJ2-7	TGTGCCAGCAGTTACTCGATTCATTCTTTCGGGACAGGGGAATACGAGCAGTACTTC	CASSYSIHSFGTGEYEQYF
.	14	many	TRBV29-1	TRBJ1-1	TGCAGCGTTGAAACCCAACTGGCAGTGTCTGAAGCTTTCTTT	CSVETQLAVSEAFF
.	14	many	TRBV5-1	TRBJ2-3	TGCGCCAGCAGCACAAGTGGAAGAGAAGATACGCAGTATTTT	CASSTSGREDTQYF
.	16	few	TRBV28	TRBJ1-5	TGTGCCAGCAGTCAATATTGGGGGGGGGCTGGTCAGCCCCAGCATTTT	CASSQYWGGAGQPQHF
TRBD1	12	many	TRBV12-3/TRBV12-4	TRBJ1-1	TGTGCCAGCAGCCTAGACAGGGTGAAGGCTTTCTTT	CASSLDRVKAFF
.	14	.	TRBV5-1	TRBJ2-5	TGCGCCAGCAGCCGGGACCCCCGGCAGGAGACCCAGTACTTC	CASSRDPRQETQYF
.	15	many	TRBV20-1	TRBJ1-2	TGCAGTGCCGCAGAACGGGCGGAATCCCGATATGGCTACACCTTC	CSAAERAESRYGYTF
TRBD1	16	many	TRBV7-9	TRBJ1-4	TGTGCCAGCAGCTTAGCCGGACAGGAAGTTAATGAAAAACTGTTTTTT	CASSLAGQEVNEKLFF
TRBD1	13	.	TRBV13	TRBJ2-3	TGTGCCAGCAGGACAGGGGTCACAGATACGCAGTATTTT	CASRTGVTDTQYF
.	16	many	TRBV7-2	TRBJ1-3	TGTGCCAGCAGCTTAGCTCCGGCCAGCTCTGGAAACACCATATATTTT	CASSLAPASSGNTIYF
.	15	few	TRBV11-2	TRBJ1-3	TGTGCCAGCAGCCCTACGCGTCTTTCTGGAAACACCATATATTTT	CASSPTRLSGNTIYF
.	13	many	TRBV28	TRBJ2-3	TGTGCCAGCAGTTCGGCCCCCTTGGGTACGCAGTATTTT	CASSSAPLGTQYF
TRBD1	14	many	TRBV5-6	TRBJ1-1	TGTGCCAGCAGCAGACAGGGTATAGGCGCTGAAGCTTTCTTT	CASSRQGIGAEAFF
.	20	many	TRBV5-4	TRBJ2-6	TGTGCCAGCAGCTTGGGTAGTATGGAGACCTTCGTCTCTGGGGCCAACGTCCTGACTTTC	CASSLGSMETFVSGANVLTF
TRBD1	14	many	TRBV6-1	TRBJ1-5	TGTGCCAGCTCTGGGACAGGAAGAAATCAGCCCCAGCATTTT	CASSGTGRNQPQHF
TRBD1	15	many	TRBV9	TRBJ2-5	TGTGCCAGCAGCTTTACCGGGACAGGACAAGAGACCCAGTACTTC	CASSFTGTGQETQYF
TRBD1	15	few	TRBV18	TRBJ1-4	TGTGCCAGCTCACCCCCCGGACAGGGGAGTGAAAAACTGTTTTTT	CASSPPGQGSEKLFF
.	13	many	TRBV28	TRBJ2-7	TGTGCCAGCAGTCCTGGACCGGCCTACGAGCAGTACTTC	CASSPGPAYEQYF
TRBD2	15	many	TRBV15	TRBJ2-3	TGTGCCACCAGCGCCAGCGGGAGTGGCGCAGATACGCAGTATTTT	CATSASGSGADTQYF
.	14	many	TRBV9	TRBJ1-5	TGTGCCAGCAGCCTAACAGGGTTCAATCAGCCCCAGCATTTT	CASSLTGFNQPQHF
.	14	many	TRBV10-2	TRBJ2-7	TGCGCCAGCAGTGGTTCGGCAGGTGGGTTGGAGCAGTACTTC	CASSGSAGGLEQYF
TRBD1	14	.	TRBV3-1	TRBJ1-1	TGTGCCAGCAGCCAAGTCAGGGGGGGCACTGAAGCTTTCTTT	CASSQVRGGTEAFF
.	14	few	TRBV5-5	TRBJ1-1	TGTGCCAGCAGCCGGGACGCCTTGGACACTGAAGCTTTCTTT	CASSRDALDTEAFF
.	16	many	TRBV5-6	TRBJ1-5	TGTGCCAGCAGCCCCTGGGACGGAGATAGCAATCAGCCCCAGCATTTT	CASSPWDGDSNQPQHF
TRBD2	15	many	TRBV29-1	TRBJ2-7	TGCAGCGTTCTAGATCCGGGACTAGCGGGAATCGAGCAGTACTTC	CSVLDPGLAGIEQYF
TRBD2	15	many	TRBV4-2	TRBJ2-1	TGTGCCAGCAGCCAAAGCGGGGGGTCCTACAATGAGCAGTTCTTC	CASSQSGGSYNEQFF
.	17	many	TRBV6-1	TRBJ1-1	TGTGCCAGCAGCTTAAGGGCAGGGACCAGGACGAACACTGAAGCTTTCTTT	CASSLRAGTRTNTEAFF
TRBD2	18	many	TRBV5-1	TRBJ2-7	TGCGCCAGCAGCTTGGGAGAACCGGGACTAGCGGGAGGTGGGGAGCAGTACTTC	CASSLGEPGLAGGGEQYF
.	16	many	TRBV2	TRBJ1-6	TGTGCCAGCATAAGGGCACCGAGCTCCTATAATTCACCCCTCCACTTT	CASIRAPSSYNSPLHF
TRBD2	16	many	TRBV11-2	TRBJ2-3	TGTGCCAGCACCAAGCAGGCGGGAGGAGGCACAGATACGCAGTATTTT	CASTKQAGGGTDTQYF
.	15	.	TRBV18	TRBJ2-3	TGTGCCAGCTCGCCAGGGGTGACGTCGGGGGATACGCAGTATTTT	CASSPGVTSGDTQYF
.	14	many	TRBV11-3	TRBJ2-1	TGTGCCAGCAGCGCTCAAAGCTCCTACAATGAGCAGTTCTTC	CASSAQSSYNEQFF
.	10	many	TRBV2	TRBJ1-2	TGTGCCAGCAAGAGCTATGGCTACACCTTC	CASKSYGYTF
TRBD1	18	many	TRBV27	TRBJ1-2	TGTGCCAGCAGTTCCACCGGGACAGGGGGCCTGATGGGGTATGGCTACACCTTC	CASSSTGTGGLMGYGYTF
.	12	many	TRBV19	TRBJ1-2	TGTGCCAGTAGTAGAGGGGACTATGGCTACACCTTC	CASSRGDYGYTF
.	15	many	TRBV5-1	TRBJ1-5	TGCGCCAGCAGCTTGGGTTCAGGGGTCGGACAGCCCCAGCATTTT	CASSLGSGVGQPQHF
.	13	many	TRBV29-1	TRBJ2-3	TGCAGCGTTGAAGCCCGGGGCACAGATACGCAGTATTTT	CSVEARGTDTQYF
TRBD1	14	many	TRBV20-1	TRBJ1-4	TGCAGTGCTAGACCTACAGGGGGGGGGGAAAAACTGTTTTTT	CSARPTGGGEKLFF
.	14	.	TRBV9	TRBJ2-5	TGTGCCAGCAGCGTAGAACATACCCAAGAGACCCAGTACTTC	CASSVEHTQETQYF
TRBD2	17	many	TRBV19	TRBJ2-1	TGTGCCAGTATTGGGACTAGCGGGAGAAAATGGGGCAATGAGCAGTTCTTC	CASIGTSGRKWGNEQFF
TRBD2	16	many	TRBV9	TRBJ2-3	TGTGCCAGCAGCGTACAGGCTAGCGGGGGCACAGATACGCAGTATTTT	CASSVQASGGTDTQYF
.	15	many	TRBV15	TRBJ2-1	TGTGCCACCAGCAGAGACTTTGACAGCTACAATGAGCAGTTCTTC	CATSRDFDSYNEQFF
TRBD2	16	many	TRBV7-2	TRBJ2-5	TGTGCCAGCAGCTTCCAGGGACTAGCGGGGGGAGAGACCCAGTACTTC	CASSFQGLAGGETQYF
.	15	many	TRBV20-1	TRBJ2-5	TGCAGTGCTAGAGATCGCGTAGTGGCCCAAGAGACCCAGTACTTC	CSARDRVVAQETQYF
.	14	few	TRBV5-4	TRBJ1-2	TGTGCCAGCAGCCTACCGACAGCCCGGGGTGGCTACACCTTC	CASSLPTARGGYTF
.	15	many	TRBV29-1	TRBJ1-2	TGCAGCGTTGAACCGCCGGCCGTGAGGGGCTATGGCTACACCTTC	CSVEPPAVRGYGYTF
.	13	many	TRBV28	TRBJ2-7	TGTGCCAGCACTAAGACCGGGCCCTTCGAGCAGTACTTC	CASTKTGPFEQYF
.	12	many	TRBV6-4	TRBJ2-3	TGTGCCAGCAGTGACGGCGGAGATACGCAGTATTTT	CASSDGGDTQYF
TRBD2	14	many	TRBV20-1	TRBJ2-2	TGCAGTGCCAATAGCGGGAGGGACACCGGGGAGCTGTTTTTT	CSANSGRDTGELFF
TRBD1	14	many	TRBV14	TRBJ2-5	TGTGCCAGCAGCCAAGACAACAGGGGGACGACCCAGTACTTC	CASSQDNRGTTQYF